The 21 T cell receptor beta chains below all came from one sample that was sequenced in a study of tumor-infiltrating lymphocytes in primary liver carcinoma. Making TCR beta cDNA involved approximately 0.5 ug total RNA and a constant-region primer. Amplification in three nested multiplex PCR rounds with slightly modified ARM-PCR gave rise to TCR beta libraries. Investigators reported that the first two PCR rounds, at approximately 11 cycles each, used TRBV1-TRBV30 forward primers with a C-beta reverse primer. Each CDR3 protein gets one entry after TCRdb re-called the multiplex PCR reads with MiXCR. The table has roughly 91,000 distinct CDR3 sequences, around 63% seen once. Total RNA and DNA came together from roughly 20-30 mg of bulk tissue without cell sorting. Sequenced sample: liver tumor tissue from sampling region 5. Specified subset: tumor region T5, tumor centre. The receptors derive from a woman between 55 and 75 years old with primary liver carcinoma and hepatitis B virus infection.

The rearrangement uses TRBV6-1 and TRBJ1-5; 7 bases fit TRBD1. The germline V gene encodes CDR1 MNHNS and CDR2 SASEGT. The CDR3 spans 16 residues. With 2 bases clipped from V and 11 bases from J, the junction kept 15 bases outside the gene matches. CDR3 sequence: CASSESGGVSGQSQHF. The CDR3 nucleotides are TGTGCCAGCAGTGAATCAGGGGGTGTCAGTGGGCAGTCCCAGCATTTT.

This clonotype was seen ten or more times. V usage is TRBV6-2 or TRBV6-3 and J usage is TRBJ2-7; D is possibly TRBD2 (5 bases). Germline V lookup: CDR1 MNHEY, CDR2 SVGEGT. Between the trimmed V and J ends, which lost 6 bases and 5 bases, there was a span of 14 bases. This CDR3 contains 13 residues. This chain's CDR3 is CASSRREVHEQYF. In DNA, the CDR3 is TGTGCCAGCAGCCGCCGGGAAGTCCACGAGCAGTACTTC.

This chain uses TRBV7-6 with TRBJ2-7; TRBD2 matches at 10 bases. The ends lost 2 bases at V and 1 base at J; junction bases unmatched: 8. The germline V gene has CDR1 SGHVS and CDR2 FNYEAQ. The CDR3 is 17 residues long. The CDR3 reads CASSLRPSGSESYEQYF. DNA for the CDR3: TGTGCCAGCAGCTTAAGGCCTAGCGGGAGCGAGTCCTACGAGCAGTACTTC.

J is TRBJ2-7 and V is TRBV29-1; D tentatively reads TRBD1 or TRBD2 (5 bases each). The CDR3 covers 12 residues. Per germline, CDR1 SQVTM and CDR2 ANQGSEA. The germline V and J ends were trimmed by 6 bases and 2 bases, with 11 bases remaining between them. CDR3 bases: TGCAGCGTCGGGACGGGGACCTACGAGCAGTACTTC. Translating it yields CSVGTGTYEQYF.

A note on this clonotype: A clone one base away is much larger, so this may be a read error. The chain joins TRBV30 to TRBJ2-1; a possible D gene is TRBD2 (5 bases). Per germline, CDR1 GTSNPN and CDR2 SVGIG (reference sequence). The length of the CDR3 is 15 residues. CDR3 DNA: TGTGCCTGGAGTGGCCCCAAGGGCGACTACAGTGAGCAGTTCTTC. Its protein product is CAWSGPKGDYSEQFF.

This clonotype was seen a few times. At one of its ends the junction is not consistent with the germline gene, which may arise from a read error. The chain combines TRBV11-3 with TRBJ2-7, with 9 bases identical to TRBD2. CDR1 and CDR2 from the germline V gene are SGHNT and YENEEA. The CDR3 totals 13 residues. CDR3 loop: CASRSQREDEQHF. In nucleotides, the CDR3 is TGTGCCAGCAGAAGCCAGCGGGAGGACGAGCAGCACTTC.

This clonotype showed up many times. The chain uses TRBV5-1 and TRBJ2-1; D gene ambiguous. Germline loops: CDR1 SGHRS, CDR2 YFSETQ. Trimming removed 0 bases at V and 4 bases at J, with 8 bases between. The CDR3 spans 14 residues. CDR3 in DNA: TGCGCCAGCAGCTTGGGAGGAGTTTACAATGAGCAGTTCTTC. Its protein is CASSLGGVYNEQFF.

This clonotype was picked up many times. This chain connects TRBV28 to TRBJ1-5; the D gene is possibly TRBD1 (5 bases). V lost 2 bases, J lost 6 bases, and 14 bases lay in between. This CDR3 is built from 15 residues. Germline CDR1 and CDR2: MDHEN and SYDVKM. As DNA, the CDR3 is TGTGCCAGCAGTTTAATCACTCGGGGGACTCAGCCCCAGCATTTT. Translated, it gives CASSLITRGTQPQHF.

Of note for this clonotype: Given a much more abundant clone one base away, this may be a read error. J is TRBJ2-1 and V is TRBV4-1; D possibly corresponds to TRBD2 (5 bases). This CDR3 has 14 residues. Germline V gives CDR1 MGHRA, CDR2 YSYEKL. The CDR3 here is CASSQLPGRNEQSF. The CDR3 nucleotides are TGCGCCAGCAGCCAACTCCCTGGGAGAAATGAGCAGTCCTTC.

This clonotype was seen only once. The junction departs from germline at one end; a sequencing error may be responsible. The V call is TRBV29-1, the J call TRBJ1-1; D is perhaps TRBD1 (5 bases). The CDR3 consists of 15 residues. The germline V gene has CDR1 SQVTM and CDR2 ANQGSEA. The CDR3 sequence is CSVDPRQSLNIEAFF. In DNA, the CDR3 is TGCAGCGTTGACCCGAGACAGAGCCTGAACATTGAAGCTTTCTTT.

This CDR3 reads CASSVEDRGSDEQYF. Written as DNA, the CDR3 is TGTGCCAGCAGTGTGGAGGACAGGGGGTCCGACGAGCAGTACTTC. The V gene is TRBV6-1, the J gene TRBJ2-7; 10 nucleotides align to TRBD1. The V and J ends lost 4 bases and 5 bases, in that order; junction bases with no gene match: 8. The germline V gene has CDR1 MNHNS and CDR2 SASEGT. CDR3 length: 15 amino acids.

This clonotype was counted many times. The chain links TRBV5-5 to TRBJ2-3; 8 nucleotides line up with TRBD2. The CDR3 loop spans 16 amino acids. V was clipped by 4 bases and J by 2 bases; unmatched bases: 9. Germline CDR1 SGHKS, CDR2 YYEKEE (reference sequence). Written as DNA, the CDR3 is TGTGCCAGCAGCCTACAACTAGCGGCCCTCACAGATACGCAGTATTTT. Translated: CASSLQLAALTDTQYF.

This clonotype has more than one count but fewer than ten. CDR3 in amino acids: CASKFGPNEKLFF. CDR3 in DNA: TGTGCCAGCAAATTCGGCCCTAATGAAAAACTGTTTTTT. This rearrangement joins TRBV7-9 to TRBJ1-4; D gene uncertain. Between the trimmed V and J ends, which lost 7 bases and 3 bases, there was a span of 9 bases. The CDR3 is 13 residues long. The germline V gene has CDR1 SEHNR and CDR2 FQNEAQ (reference sequence).

On this clonotype: A much larger clone is a single base away; this may be a read error. J is TRBJ2-5 and V is TRBV7-9; either TRBD1 or TRBD2 may fit D (5 bases each). V lost 7 bases and J 5 bases, leaving 17 bases between the germline ends. From germline, CDR1 is SEHNR and CDR2 FQNEAQ (reference sequence). The CDR3 loop spans 14 amino acids. The CDR3, as DNA: TGTGCCAGCAACCCGTCAGGGAGCGGCGAGACCCAGTACTTC. Translation gives CASNPSGSGETQYF. The entire variable domain, with the rest obtained from reference TRBV7-9 and TRBJ2-5, is as follows: DTGVSQNPRHKITKRGQNVTFRCDPISEHNRLYWYRQTLGQGPEFLTYFQNEAQLEKSRLLSDRFSAERPKGSFSTLEIQRTEQGDSAMYLCASNPSGSGETQYFGPGTRLLVL.

In its sample, this clonotype was seen a few times. The junction and the germline gene differ at one end; a read error may be behind it. This chain uses TRBV10-3 with TRBJ1-5, with D maybe TRBD1 (6 bases). Germline CDR1 ENHRY, CDR2 SYGVKD. The CDR3 sequence is 15 residues long. This chain's CDR3 is CAICESLQGGQPQHF. The CDR3 DNA reads TGTGCCATCTGTGAGTCTTTACAGGGCGGTCAGCCCCAGCACTTT.

Comment on this clonotype: Germline and junction disagree at one end, which may indicate a read error. The chain couples TRBV4-1 to TRBJ2-7; D is ambiguous. Germline CDR1 MGHRA, CDR2 YSYEKL. The CDR3 has 15 amino acids. The CDR3 here is CANSPLERVTYEQYF. Here the CDR3 DNA reads TGCGCCAACAGCCCCCTAGAAAGGGTTACCTACGAGCAGTATTTC.

The V call is TRBV7-3, the J call TRBJ2-2, with D possibly TRBD2 on 5 matching bases. The CDR3 is made up of 15 amino acids. Germline CDR1 SGHTA, CDR2 FQGTGA. V lost 5 bases and J 0 bases, leaving 10 bases between the germline ends. The DNA of the CDR3 is TGTGCCAGCAGCCGAGCGGCTACGAACACCGGGGAGCTGTTTTTT. As protein: CASSRAATNTGELFF.

Note on this clonotype: The junction departs from the called germline gene at one end, perhaps through a read error. DNA of the CDR3: TGTGCCAGCAGCCCATCCGGGACTCATAACACCGGGGAGCTGTGTTTT. Protein sequence: CASSPSGTHNTGELCF. The chain is built from TRBV7-3 and TRBJ2-2, with a possible D match to TRBD2 (6 bases). CDR3 length: 16 amino acids. Germline-derived CDR1 and CDR2 are SGHTA and FQGTGA.

This clonotype was detected many times. The chain joins TRBV5-6 to TRBJ2-4; weak D call: TRBD1 (6 bases). Trimming stripped 4 bases from V and 0 bases from J, with 17 bases between. Looked up from germline, CDR1 is SGHDT and CDR2 is YYEEEE. This CDR3 comprises 17 residues. The CDR3 spells CASSRLQGFKAKNIQYF. In DNA form, the CDR3 reads TGTGCCAGCAGCCGACTACAGGGATTTAAAGCCAAAAACATTCAGTACTTC. The variable domain in full, with the rest retrieved from reference TRBV5-6 and TRBJ2-4, is DAGVTQSPTHLIKTRGQQVTLRCSPKSGHDTVSWYQQALGQGPQFIFQYYEEEERQRGNFPDRFSGHQFPNYSSELNVNALLLGDSALYLCASSRLQGFKAKNIQYFGAGTRLSVL.

This clonotype appeared many times. The chain recombines TRBV28 with TRBJ1-2; no definite D call. The CDR3 extends over 18 amino acids. Germline V gives CDR1 MDHEN, CDR2 SYDVKM. V shed 5 bases and J shed 4 bases, with 26 bases lying between them. CDR3 in DNA: TGTGCCAGCAGTCAAAGATCGTTTGCGGCCCCGGTTGGCTATGGCTACACCTTC. Translation: CASSQRSFAAPVGYGYTF.

To note about this clonotype: A read error is possible here, since a much larger clone lies one base away. Since the CDR3 does not end with the conserved phenylalanine or tryptophan, this likely comes from a read error. The V gene is TRBV5-1, the J gene TRBJ2-1; 12 positions match TRBD2. Germline V gene lookup returns CDR1 SGHRS and CDR2 YFSETQ. Unmatched junction bases numbered 3, after V lost 4 bases and J lost 7 bases. CDR3 size: 14 residues. CDR3 nucleotides: TGCGCCAGCAGCGCCGGACTAGCGGGAAATGAGCAGTTCATC. It specifies CASSAGLAGNEQFI.